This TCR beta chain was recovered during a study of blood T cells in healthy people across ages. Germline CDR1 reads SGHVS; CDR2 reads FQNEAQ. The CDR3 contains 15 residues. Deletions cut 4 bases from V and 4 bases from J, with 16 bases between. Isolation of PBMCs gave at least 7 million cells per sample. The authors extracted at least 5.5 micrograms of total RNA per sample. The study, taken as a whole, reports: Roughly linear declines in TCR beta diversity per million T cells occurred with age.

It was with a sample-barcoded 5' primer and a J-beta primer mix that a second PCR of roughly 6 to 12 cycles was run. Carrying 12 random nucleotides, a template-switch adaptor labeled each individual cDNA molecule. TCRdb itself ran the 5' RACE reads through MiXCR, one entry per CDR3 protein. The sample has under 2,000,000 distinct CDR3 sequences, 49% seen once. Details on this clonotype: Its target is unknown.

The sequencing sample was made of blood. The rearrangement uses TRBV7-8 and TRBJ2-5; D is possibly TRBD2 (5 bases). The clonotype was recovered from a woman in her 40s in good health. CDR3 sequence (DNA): TGTGCCAGCAGCTCCCAAGGACTCGCCAGAGAGACCCAGTACTTC. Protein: CASSSQGLARETQYF.